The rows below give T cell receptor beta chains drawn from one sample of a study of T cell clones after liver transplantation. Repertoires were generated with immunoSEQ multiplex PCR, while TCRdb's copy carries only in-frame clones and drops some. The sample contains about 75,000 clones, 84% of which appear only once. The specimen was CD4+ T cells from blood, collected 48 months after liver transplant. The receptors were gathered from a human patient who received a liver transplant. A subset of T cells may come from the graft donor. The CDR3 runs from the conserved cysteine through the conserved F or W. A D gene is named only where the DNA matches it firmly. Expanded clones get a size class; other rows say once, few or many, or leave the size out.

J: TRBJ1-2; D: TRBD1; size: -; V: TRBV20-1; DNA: TGCAGTGCGGTCGACAGGGATGGCTACACCTTC; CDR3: CSAVDRDGYTF
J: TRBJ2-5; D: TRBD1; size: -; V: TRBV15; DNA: TGTGCCACCAGCAGACTGGGACAGGGGAGGGTAGAGACCCAGTACTTC; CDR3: CATSRLGQGRVETQYF
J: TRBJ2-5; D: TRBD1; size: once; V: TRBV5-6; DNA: TGTGCCAGCAGCGCCACAGGGGGCAAGGAGACCCAGTACTTC; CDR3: CASSATGGKETQYF
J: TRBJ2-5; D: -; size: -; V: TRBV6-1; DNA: TGTGCCAGCAGTGAACTCAGGGGTAAAGAGACCCAGTACTTC; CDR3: CASSELRGKETQYF
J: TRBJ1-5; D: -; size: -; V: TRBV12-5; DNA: TGTGCTAGTGGTGAGGGACAATTAGATCAGCCCCAGCATTTT; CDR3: CASGEGQLDQPQHF
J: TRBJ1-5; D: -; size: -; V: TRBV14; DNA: TGTGCCAGCAGCCAAAACCTCGGGCAGCCCCAGCATTTT; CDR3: CASSQNLGQPQHF
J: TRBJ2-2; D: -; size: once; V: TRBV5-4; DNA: TGTGCCAGCAGTTTTGCTGGGTCTCGTACCACCGGGGAGCTGTTTTTT; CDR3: CASSFAGSRTTGELFF
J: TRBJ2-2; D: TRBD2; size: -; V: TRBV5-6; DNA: TGTGCCAGCAGCTCTCTTAGCGGGGGCCACACCGGGGAGCTGTTTTTT; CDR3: CASSSLSGGHTGELFF
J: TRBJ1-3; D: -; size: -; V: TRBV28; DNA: TGTGCCAGCAGTTTATTGGCTGCTGGAAACACCATATATTTT; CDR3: CASSLLAAGNTIYF
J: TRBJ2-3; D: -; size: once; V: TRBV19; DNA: TGTGCCAGTACCACGATCCACACAGATACGCAGTATTTT; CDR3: CASTTIHTDTQYF
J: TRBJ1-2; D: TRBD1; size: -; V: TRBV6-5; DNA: TGTGCCAGCAGTTACGACAGGGATAATGGCTACACCTTC; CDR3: CASSYDRDNGYTF
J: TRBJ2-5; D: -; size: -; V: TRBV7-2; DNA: TGTGCCAGCAGCTTAGGGGTAGCGGTTCGGAAGACCCAGTACTTC; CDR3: CASSLGVAVRKTQYF
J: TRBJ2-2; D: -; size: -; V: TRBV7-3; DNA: TGTGCCAGCAGCCCTGTAGCGGCCGCGAACACCGGGGAGCTGTTTTTT; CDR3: CASSPVAAANTGELFF
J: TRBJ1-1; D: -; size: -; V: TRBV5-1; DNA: TGCGCCAGCAGCTTGGGGACGAACACTGAAGCTTTCTTT; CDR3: CASSLGTNTEAFF
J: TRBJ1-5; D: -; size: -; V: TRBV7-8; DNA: TGTGCCAGCAGCTTAGGGTATCGGGGAGAGCTTAATCAGCCCCAGCATTTT; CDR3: CASSLGYRGELNQPQHF
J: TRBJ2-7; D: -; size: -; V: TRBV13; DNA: TGTGCCAGCAGCACCGGGACCGGAGGTGATTACGAGCAGTACTTC; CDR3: CASSTGTGGDYEQYF
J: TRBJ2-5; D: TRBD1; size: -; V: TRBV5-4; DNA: TGTGCCAGCAGCCGGACAGGGTCCCTGGAGACCCAGTACTTC; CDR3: CASSRTGSLETQYF